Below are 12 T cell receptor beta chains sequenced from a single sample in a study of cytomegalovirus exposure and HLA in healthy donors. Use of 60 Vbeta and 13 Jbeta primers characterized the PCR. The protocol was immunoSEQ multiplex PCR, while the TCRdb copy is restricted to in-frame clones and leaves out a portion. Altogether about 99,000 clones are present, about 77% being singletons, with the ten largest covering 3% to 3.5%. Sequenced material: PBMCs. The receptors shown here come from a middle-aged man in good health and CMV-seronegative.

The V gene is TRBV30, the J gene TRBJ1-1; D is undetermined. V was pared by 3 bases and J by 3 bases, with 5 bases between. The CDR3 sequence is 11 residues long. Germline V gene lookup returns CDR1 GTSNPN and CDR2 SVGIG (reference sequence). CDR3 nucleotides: TGTGCCTGGAGCGAGGACACTGAAGCTTTCTTT. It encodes CAWSEDTEAFF. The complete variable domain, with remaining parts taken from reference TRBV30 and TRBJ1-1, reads SQTIHQWPATLVQPVGSPLSLECTVEGTSNPNLYWYRQAAGRGLQLLFYSVGIGQISSEVPQNLSASRPQDRQFILSSKKLLLSDSGFYLCAWSEDTEAFFGQGTRLTVV.

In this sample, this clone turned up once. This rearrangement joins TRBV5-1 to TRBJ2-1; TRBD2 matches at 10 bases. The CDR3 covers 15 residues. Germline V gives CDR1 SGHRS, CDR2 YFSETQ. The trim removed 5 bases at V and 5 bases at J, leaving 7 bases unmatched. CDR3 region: CASRPGLAPNNEQFF. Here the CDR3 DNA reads TGCGCCAGCAGGCCGGGACTAGCGCCTAACAATGAGCAGTTCTTC. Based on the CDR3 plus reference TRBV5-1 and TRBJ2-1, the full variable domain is KAGVTQTPRYLIKTRGQQVTLSCSPISGHRSVSWYQQTPGQGLQFLFEYFSETQRNKGNFPGRFSGRQFSNSRSEMNVSTLELGDSALYLCASRPGLAPNNEQFFGPGTRLTVL.

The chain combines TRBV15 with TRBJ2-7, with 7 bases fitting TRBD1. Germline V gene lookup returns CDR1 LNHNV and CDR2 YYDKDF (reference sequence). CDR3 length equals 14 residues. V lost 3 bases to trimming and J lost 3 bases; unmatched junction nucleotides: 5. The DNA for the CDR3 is TGTGCCACCAGCAGGGACCGGGACAGCTACGAGCAGTACTTC. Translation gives CATSRDRDSYEQYF.

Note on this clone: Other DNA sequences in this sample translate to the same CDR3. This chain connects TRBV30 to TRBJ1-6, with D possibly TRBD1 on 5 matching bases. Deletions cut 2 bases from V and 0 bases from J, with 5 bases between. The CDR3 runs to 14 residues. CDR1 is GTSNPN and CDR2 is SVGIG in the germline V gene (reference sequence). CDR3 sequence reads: CAWSRGSYNSPLHF. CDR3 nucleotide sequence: TGTGCCTGGAGTAGGGGCTCCTATAATTCACCCCTCCACTTT.

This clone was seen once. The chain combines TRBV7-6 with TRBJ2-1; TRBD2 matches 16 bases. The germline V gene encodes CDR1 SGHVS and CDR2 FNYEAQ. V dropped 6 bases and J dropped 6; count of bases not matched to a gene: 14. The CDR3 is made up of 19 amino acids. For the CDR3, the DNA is TGTGCCAGCAGAAAGCCCGGGGGACTAGCGGGAGGGCCAGGCAATGAGCAGTTCTTC. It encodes CASRKPGGLAGGPGNEQFF.

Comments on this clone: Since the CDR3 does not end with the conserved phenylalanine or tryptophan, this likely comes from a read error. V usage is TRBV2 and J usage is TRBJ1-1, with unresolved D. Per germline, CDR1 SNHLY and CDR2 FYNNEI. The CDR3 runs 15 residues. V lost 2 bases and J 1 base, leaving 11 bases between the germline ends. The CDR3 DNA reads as TGTGCCAGCAGTGAAAATTTGGTCAGGAACACTGAAGCTTTCCTT. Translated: CASSENLVRNTEAFL.

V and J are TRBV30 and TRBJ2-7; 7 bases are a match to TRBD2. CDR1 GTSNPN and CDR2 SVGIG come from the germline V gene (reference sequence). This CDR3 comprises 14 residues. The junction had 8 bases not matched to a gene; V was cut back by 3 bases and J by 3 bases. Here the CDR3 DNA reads TGTGCCTGGAGACATCCCCCGGGAGGCTACGAGCAGTACTTC. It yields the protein CAWRHPPGGYEQYF.

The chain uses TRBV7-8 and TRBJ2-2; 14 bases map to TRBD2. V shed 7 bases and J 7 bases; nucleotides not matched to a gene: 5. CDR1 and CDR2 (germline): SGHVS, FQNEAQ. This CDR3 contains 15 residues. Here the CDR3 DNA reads TGTGCCAGCATGGGACTAGCGGGGGCCGACGGGGAGCTGTTTTTT. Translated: CASMGLAGADGELFF.

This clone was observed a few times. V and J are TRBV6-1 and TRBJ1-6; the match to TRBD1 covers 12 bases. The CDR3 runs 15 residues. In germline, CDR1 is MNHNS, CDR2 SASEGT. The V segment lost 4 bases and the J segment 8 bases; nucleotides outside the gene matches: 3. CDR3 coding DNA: TGTGCCAGCAGTGCCGGGACAGGGGGCGATTCACCCCTCCACTTT. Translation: CASSAGTGGDSPLHF.

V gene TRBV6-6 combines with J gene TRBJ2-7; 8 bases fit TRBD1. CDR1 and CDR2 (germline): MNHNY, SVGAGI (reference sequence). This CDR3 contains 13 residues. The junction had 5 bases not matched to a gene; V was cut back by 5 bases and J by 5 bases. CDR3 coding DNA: TGTGCCAGCAGTGTGGACAGGGTTCACGAGCAGTACTTC. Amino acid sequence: CASSVDRVHEQYF.

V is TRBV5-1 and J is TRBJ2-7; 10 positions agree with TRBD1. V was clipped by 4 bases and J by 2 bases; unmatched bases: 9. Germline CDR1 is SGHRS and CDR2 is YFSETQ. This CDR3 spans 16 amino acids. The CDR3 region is CASSREGTGVAYEQYF. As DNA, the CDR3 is TGCGCCAGCAGCCGCGAGGGGACAGGGGTAGCCTACGAGCAGTACTTC.

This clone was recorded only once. The CDR3 region has the DNA TGTGCCAGCAGTTCCTTCGACAGGGGGAACACTGAAGCTTTCTTT. Encoded protein: CASSSFDRGNTEAFF. V usage is TRBV27 and J usage is TRBJ1-1; 8 nucleotides agree with TRBD1. V trimming: 4 bases; J trimming: 1 base; junction bases outside the gene matches: 5. This CDR3 is built from 15 residues. CDR1 is MNHEY and CDR2 is SMNVEV in the germline V gene (reference sequence).